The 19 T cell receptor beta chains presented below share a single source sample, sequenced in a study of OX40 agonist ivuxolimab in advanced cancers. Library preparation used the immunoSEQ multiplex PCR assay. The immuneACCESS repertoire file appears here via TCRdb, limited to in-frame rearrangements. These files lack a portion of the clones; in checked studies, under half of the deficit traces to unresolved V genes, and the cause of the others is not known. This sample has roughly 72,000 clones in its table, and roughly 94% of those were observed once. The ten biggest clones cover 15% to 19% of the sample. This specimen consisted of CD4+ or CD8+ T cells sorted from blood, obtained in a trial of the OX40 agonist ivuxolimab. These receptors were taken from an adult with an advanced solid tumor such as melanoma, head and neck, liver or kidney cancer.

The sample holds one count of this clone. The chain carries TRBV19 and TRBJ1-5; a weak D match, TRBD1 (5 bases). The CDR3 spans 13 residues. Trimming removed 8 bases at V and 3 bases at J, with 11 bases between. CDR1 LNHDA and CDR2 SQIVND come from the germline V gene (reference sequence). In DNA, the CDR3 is TGTGCCAGTTGTCAGGGATTCAATCAGCCCCAGCATTTT. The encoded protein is CASCQGFNQPQHF.

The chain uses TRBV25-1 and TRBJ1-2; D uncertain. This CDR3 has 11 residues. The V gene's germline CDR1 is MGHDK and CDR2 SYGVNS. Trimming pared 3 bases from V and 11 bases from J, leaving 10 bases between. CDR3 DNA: TGTGCCAGCAGTGACCCGGTGGAATACACCTTC. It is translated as CASSDPVEYTF.

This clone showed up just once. Written as DNA, the CDR3 is TGCGCGGGGGGAGGCACCGGGGAGCTGTTTTTT. Encoded protein: CAGGGTGELFF. The rearrangement uses TRBV4-1 and TRBJ2-2; TRBD2 might be the D (6 bases). This CDR3 is built from 11 residues. Germline V gene lookup returns CDR1 MGHRA and CDR2 YSYEKL.

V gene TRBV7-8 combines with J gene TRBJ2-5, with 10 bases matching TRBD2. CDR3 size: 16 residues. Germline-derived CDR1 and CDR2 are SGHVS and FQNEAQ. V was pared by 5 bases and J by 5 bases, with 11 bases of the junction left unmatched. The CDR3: CASSTPPAGGTETQYF. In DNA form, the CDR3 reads TGTGCCAGCAGCACCCCCCCAGCGGGGGGGACGGAGACCCAGTACTTC.

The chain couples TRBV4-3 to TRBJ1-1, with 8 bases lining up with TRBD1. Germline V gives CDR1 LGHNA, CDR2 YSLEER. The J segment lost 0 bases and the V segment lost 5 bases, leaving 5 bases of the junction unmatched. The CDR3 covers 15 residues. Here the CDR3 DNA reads TGCGCCAGCAGCTCCCGGACAGGGATGAACACTGAAGCTTTCTTT. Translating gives CASSSRTGMNTEAFF.

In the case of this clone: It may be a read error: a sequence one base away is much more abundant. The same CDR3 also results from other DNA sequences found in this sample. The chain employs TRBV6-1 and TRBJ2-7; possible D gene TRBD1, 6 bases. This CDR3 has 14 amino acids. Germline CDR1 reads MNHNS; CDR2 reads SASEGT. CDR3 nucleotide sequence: TGTGCCAGCAGTGAACCAGGGGAGTTACACGAGCAGTACTTT. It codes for CASSEPGELHEQYF.

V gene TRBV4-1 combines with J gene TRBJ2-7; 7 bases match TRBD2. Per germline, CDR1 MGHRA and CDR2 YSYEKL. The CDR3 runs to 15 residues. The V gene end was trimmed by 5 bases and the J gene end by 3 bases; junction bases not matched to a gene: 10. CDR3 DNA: TGCGCCAGCAGCAATGGGGTCCAGCGGGACTACGAGCAGTACTTC. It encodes CASSNGVQRDYEQYF.

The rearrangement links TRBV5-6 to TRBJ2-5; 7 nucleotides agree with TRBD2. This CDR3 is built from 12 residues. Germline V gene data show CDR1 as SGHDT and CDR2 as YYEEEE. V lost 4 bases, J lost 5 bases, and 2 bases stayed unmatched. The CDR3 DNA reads TGTGCCAGCAGCGAACTAGCGGAGACCCAGTACTTC. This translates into CASSELAETQYF.

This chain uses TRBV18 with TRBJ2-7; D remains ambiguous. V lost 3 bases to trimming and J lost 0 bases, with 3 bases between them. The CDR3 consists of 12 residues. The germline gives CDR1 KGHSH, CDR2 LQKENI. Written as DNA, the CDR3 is TGTGCCAGCTCACCCAACTCCTACGAGCAGTACTTC. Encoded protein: CASSPNSYEQYF.

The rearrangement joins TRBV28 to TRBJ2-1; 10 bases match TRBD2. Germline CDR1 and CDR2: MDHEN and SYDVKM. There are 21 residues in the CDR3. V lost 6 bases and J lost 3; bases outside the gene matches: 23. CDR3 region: CASRFSSWTGKAGGSYNEQFF. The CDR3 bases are TGTGCCAGCAGGTTCTCTTCTTGGACAGGGAAAGCGGGAGGGAGCTACAATGAGCAGTTCTTC.

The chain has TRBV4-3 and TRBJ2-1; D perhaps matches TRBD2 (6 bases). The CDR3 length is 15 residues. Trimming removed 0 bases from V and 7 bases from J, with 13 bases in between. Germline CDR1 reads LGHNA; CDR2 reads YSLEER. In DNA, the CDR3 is TGCGCCAGCAGCCAAGAATTACTAGCCGGGAATGAGCAGTTCTTC. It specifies CASSQELLAGNEQFF.

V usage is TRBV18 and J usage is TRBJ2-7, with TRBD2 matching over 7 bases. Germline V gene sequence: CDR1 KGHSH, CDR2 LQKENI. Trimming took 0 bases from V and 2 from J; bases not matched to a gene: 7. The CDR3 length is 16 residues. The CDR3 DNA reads TGTGCCAGCTCACCACCGGAGGCGGGGGACGCCTACGAGCAGTACTTC. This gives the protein CASSPPEAGDAYEQYF.

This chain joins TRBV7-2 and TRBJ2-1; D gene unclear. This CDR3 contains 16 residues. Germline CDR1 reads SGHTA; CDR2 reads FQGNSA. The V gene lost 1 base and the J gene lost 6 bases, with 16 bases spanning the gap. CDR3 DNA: TGTGCCAGCAGCTTAGTGTTGGGCACCAATCGCAATGAGCAGTTCTTC. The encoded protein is CASSLVLGTNRNEQFF.

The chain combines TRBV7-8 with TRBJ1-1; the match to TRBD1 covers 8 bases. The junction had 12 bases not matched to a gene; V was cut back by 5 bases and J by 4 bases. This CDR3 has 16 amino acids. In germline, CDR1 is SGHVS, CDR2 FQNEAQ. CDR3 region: CASSRAKTGEGTEAFF. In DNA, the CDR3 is TGTGCCAGCAGCCGAGCAAAGACAGGGGAGGGCACTGAAGCTTTCTTT. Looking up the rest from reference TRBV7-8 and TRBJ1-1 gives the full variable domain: GAGVSQSPRYKVAKRGQDVALRCDPISGHVSLFWYQQALGQGPEFLTYFQNEAQLDKSGLPSDRFFAERPEGSVSTLKIQRTQQEDSAVYLCASSRAKTGEGTEAFFGQGTRLTVV.

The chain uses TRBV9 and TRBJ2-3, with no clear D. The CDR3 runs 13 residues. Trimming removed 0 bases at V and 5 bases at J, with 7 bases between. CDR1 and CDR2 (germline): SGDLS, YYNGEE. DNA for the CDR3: TGTGCCAGCAGCGTAGAGTTGGAAGATACGCAGTATTTT. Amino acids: CASSVELEDTQYF.

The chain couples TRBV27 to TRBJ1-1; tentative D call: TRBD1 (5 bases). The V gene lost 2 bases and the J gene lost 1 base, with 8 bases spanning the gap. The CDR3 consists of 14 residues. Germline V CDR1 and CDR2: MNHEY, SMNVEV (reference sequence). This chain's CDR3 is CASSLGTPNTEAFF. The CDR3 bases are TGTGCCAGCAGTTTAGGGACCCCGAACACTGAAGCTTTCTTT.

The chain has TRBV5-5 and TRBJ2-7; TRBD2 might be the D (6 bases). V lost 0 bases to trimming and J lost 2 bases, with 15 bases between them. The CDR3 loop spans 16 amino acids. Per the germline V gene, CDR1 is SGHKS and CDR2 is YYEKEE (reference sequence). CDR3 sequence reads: CASSLAGLPNPYEQYF. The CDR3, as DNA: TGTGCCAGCAGCTTGGCGGGACTTCCGAACCCCTACGAGCAGTACTTC.

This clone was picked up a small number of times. CDR3 bases: TGTGCCAGTAGTACGGGGATGCGCAATGAGCAGTTCTTC. This encodes CASSTGMRNEQFF. The chain employs TRBV19 and TRBJ2-1; the D gene is possibly TRBD2 (5 bases). The CDR3 totals 13 residues. V shed 4 bases and J shed 6 bases, with 10 bases lying between them. Germline-derived CDR1 and CDR2 are LNHDA and SQIVND (reference sequence).

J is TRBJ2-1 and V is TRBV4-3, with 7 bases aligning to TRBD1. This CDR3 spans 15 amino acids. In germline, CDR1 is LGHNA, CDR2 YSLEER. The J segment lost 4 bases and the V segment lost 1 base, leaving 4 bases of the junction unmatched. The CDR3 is CASSQGSTGYNEQFF. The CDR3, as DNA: TGCGCCAGCAGCCAAGGGTCGACAGGGTACAATGAGCAGTTCTTC.